This T cell receptor beta chain came from a study of blood T cell repertoires in COVID-19. In the study overall: Whether acute or convalescent, the COVID-19 samples came from the United States, Italy and Spain.

Participants' reported clinical history set cohort assignment. Cohort 3 recovered donors had two negative PCRs, clearance, or symptom resolution. Original methodology: Reference gene primers were amplified, and this amplification served to estimate nucleated cell counts. Method: immunoSEQ multiplex PCR; TCRdb's copy keeps in-frame clones and lacks some. V, J and clone size derive from that table, while D and trimming were established from the DNA sequence. The sample lists around 300,000 clones; 88% were seen once. Unmatched junction bases numbered 14, after V lost 4 bases and J lost 3 bases. The CDR3 length is 17 residues. Germline assignment: CDR1 LGHDT and CDR2 YNNKEL (reference sequence).

The chain recombines TRBV3-1 (or the pseudogene TRBV3-2) with TRBJ2-5; the match to TRBD2 covers 7 bases. The sequencing sample was made of PBMCs or T cells enriched from blood (not recorded which). The sequence derives from a man aged 30 to 39 who had recovered from COVID-19. The CDR3 region is CASSLSGARGTEETQYF. The CDR3 DNA reads as TGTGCCAGCAGCCTCAGTGGTGCGCGGGGGACTGAAGAGACCCAGTACTTC.